Listed below are T cell receptor beta chains from one sample, sequenced in a study of blood T cell repertoires in COVID-19. Method: immunoSEQ multiplex PCR; TCRdb's copy keeps in-frame clones and lacks some. Among roughly 150,000 clones listed, roughly 80% were seen once. The sample comprised peripheral blood. All receptors derive from a man between 60 and 75 years old with acute or convalescent COVID-19. Both conserved end residues are part of each CDR3.

v_call,j_call,cdr3_aa
TRBV5-1,TRBJ1-1,CASSLRGENTEAFF
TRBV28,TRBJ1-2,CASSLQGAHGYTF
TRBV6-5,TRBJ1-3,CATAGTGVNTIYF
TRBV5-6,TRBJ1-2,CASSSRQGANYGYTF
TRBV3-1/TRBV3-2,TRBJ2-5,CASSQYTRAKEETQYF
TRBV19,TRBJ2-2,CASKVGTGIPGELFF
TRBV2,TRBJ2-7,CASSDSPEQYF
TRBV19,TRBJ1-2,CASMKGTGGVGYTF
TRBV29-1,TRBJ2-1,CSVKFSGSYEQFF
TRBV7-9,TRBJ2-7,CASSLGGTGSNEQYF
TRBV2,TRBJ1-4,CASSQTGGELGKLFF
TRBV7-2,TRBJ2-7,CASSPEVGGGREQYF
TRBV11-2,TRBJ2-5,CASSLVGLAGGQETQYF
TRBV5-1,TRBJ1-2,CASSGGSTNYGYTF
TRBV27,TRBJ2-7,CASSLSAGGSYEQYF
TRBV5-5,TRBJ1-4,CASSLAGDSRSEKLFF
TRBV25-1,TRBJ1-1,CASSEPARGEAFF
TRBV3-1/TRBV3-2,TRBJ1-1,CASSQSSPGQGAKAFF
TRBV28,TRBJ2-5,CASSLSVGGETQYF
TRBV7-2,TRBJ2-3,CASSFSGGGLNF
TRBV7-3,TRBJ2-3,CASSLAGKDTQYF
TRBV18,TRBJ1-3,CASSPSGFSGNTIYF
TRBV7-8,TRBJ1-2,CASSPSRVGYTF
TRBV7-2,TRBJ1-5,CASSLAGRVGHSNQPQHF
TRBV5-1,TRBJ1-5,CASCQHGTVDGSQHF
TRBV4-3,TRBJ2-1,CASSLFSGGRPEQFF